These T cell receptor beta chains were read from a single sample in a study of response to subunit inactivated influenza vaccine. TCRdb re-derived calls from the RT-PCR reads in MiXCR, one entry per CDR3 protein. Of 150,000 to 200,000 distinct CDR3 sequences listed, 10% to 15% are singletons. These data were also reused for a study on T cells expressing NK-cell markers.

The sequencing here drew on CD8+ T cells sorted from PBMCs, taken about 11 days after vaccination. These TCRs come from a man between 50 and 59 years old who received an inactivated influenza vaccine. Both conserved end residues are part of each CDR3. A D gene is named only where the DNA matches it firmly. Rows give clone size only sometimes, using once, few, many, or a class for an expanded clone.

abundance	v_gene	j_gene	d_gene	len	CDR3aa	CDR3nt
few	TRBV6-5	TRBJ2-7	.	14	CASSYRGLAYEQYF	TGTGCCAGCAGTTACCGCGGGTTGGCCTACGAGCAGTACTTC
many	TRBV9	TRBJ2-2	.	12	CASSGLPGELFF	TGTGCCAGCAGCGGACTCCCCGGGGAGCTGTTTTTT
few	TRBV30	TRBJ2-3	.	11	CAWSTADTQYF	TGTGCCTGGAGTACCGCTGATACGCAGTATTTT
.	TRBV4-1	TRBJ1-1	.	15	CASSQVSRGDTEAFF	TGCGCCAGCAGCCAAGTGTCACGGGGTGACACTGAAGCTTTCTTT
.	TRBV20-1	TRBJ2-2	.	12	CSVGRNTGELFF	TGCAGTGTGGGAAGAAACACCGGGGAGCTGTTTTTT
.	TRBV4-3	TRBJ2-2	.	13	CASSQDYTGELFF	TGCGCCAGCAGCCAAGACTACACCGGGGAGCTGTTTTTT
.	TRBV5-6	TRBJ2-1	.	15	CASSRTSGDSTEQFF	TGTGCCAGCAGCAGGACTTCGGGGGACTCTACTGAGCAGTTCTTC
few	TRBV4-1	TRBJ1-5	TRBD1	17	CASSQVSGQGQGQPQHF	TGCGCCAGCAGCCAGGTATCGGGACAGGGACAAGGTCAGCCCCAGCATTTT
many	TRBV12-3/TRBV12-4	TRBJ1-1	.	14	CASSFGGLNTEAFF	TGTGCCAGCAGTTTCGGGGGGTTGAACACTGAAGCTTTCTTT
many	TRBV6-4	TRBJ2-2	.	12	CASSEDTGELFF	TGTGCCAGCAGTGAGGACACCGGGGAGCTGTTTTTT
.	TRBV12-3/TRBV12-4	TRBJ1-1	TRBD1	13	CAGGQGRNTEAFF	TGTGCCGGGGGACAGGGTCGGAACACTGAAGCTTTCTTT
few	TRBV7-7	TRBJ2-5	.	15	CASSYDPGHQETQYF	TGTGCTAGCAGCTATGATCCAGGGCACCAAGAGACCCAGTACTTC
.	TRBV29-1	TRBJ1-1	.	12	CSVFGDSTEAFF	TGCAGCGTTTTCGGAGACAGCACTGAAGCTTTCTTT
few	TRBV24-1	TRBJ2-2	TRBD2	19	CATSDLHTSGRAGTGELFF	TGTGCCACCAGTGATTTGCACACTAGCGGGAGGGCAGGAACCGGGGAGCTGTTTTTT
few	TRBV18	TRBJ2-5	.	14	CASSPTGSWETQYF	TGTGCCAGCTCACCAACAGGGTCATGGGAGACCCAGTACTTC
few	TRBV7-2	TRBJ2-2	.	15	CASSLFWAGTGELFF	TGTGCCAGCAGCTTATTCTGGGCGGGCACCGGGGAGCTGTTTTTT
.	TRBV3-1	TRBJ1-2	.	16	CASSQAPWEGRDGYTF	TGTGCCAGCAGCCAAGCCCCTTGGGAGGGACGGGATGGCTACACCTTC
many	TRBV5-1	TRBJ1-1	.	16	CASSLRAMGLNTEAFF	TGCGCCAGCAGCTTGAGGGCGATGGGCTTGAACACTGAAGCTTTCTTT
.	TRBV6-5	TRBJ1-2	.	13	CASSYLGEDGYTF	TGTGCCAGCAGTTACCTCGGGGAGGATGGCTACACCTTC
few	TRBV7-9	TRBJ2-3	.	16	CAYLGRGQTKTDTQYF	TGTGCCTATCTTGGTCGCGGACAAACAAAAACAGATACGCAGTATTTT
.	TRBV29-1	TRBJ2-7	.	12	CSVVRETGEQYF	TGCAGCGTTGTACGGGAGACGGGAGAGCAGTACTTC
.	TRBV3-1	TRBJ2-5	.	15	CASSPPTAYQETQYF	TGTGCCAGCAGCCCCCCGACGGCTTACCAAGAGACCCAGTACTTC
.	TRBV7-9	TRBJ1-5	.	13	CASAESSDQPQHF	TGTGCCAGCGCCGAGAGCTCCGATCAGCCCCAGCATTTT
many	TRBV25-1	TRBJ2-7	.	12	CASRPNPYEQYF	TGTGCCAGCAGACCTAACCCCTACGAGCAGTACTTC
few	TRBV6-1	TRBJ2-1	TRBD2	16	CASSEQGEAGGNEQFF	TGTGCCAGCAGTGAACAGGGGGAAGCGGGAGGGAATGAGCAGTTCTTC